Presented here are 2 T cell receptor beta chains from one specimen sequenced in a study of T cells in Graves' hyperthyroidism and ophthalmopathy. It was RNA transcripts that yielded the amplified TCR beta CDR3 regions. TCR CDR3 regions were first amplified by RT-PCR with HTBI primers. Each CDR3 protein is one row after TCRdb ran MiXCR on the multiplex PCR reads. The sample yields 200,000 to 250,000 distinct CDR3 sequences, roughly 17% seen once. The sample was blood. The source of these receptors is a young woman with Graves' ophthalmopathy.

This chain links TRBV6-2 or TRBV6-3 with TRBJ2-4, with 13 bases identical to TRBD2. CDR3 length: 16 amino acids. The germline gives CDR1 MNHEY, CDR2 SVGEGT. The ends lost 2 bases at V and 4 bases at J; junction bases unmatched: 2. The CDR3 spells CASSYGTSGAKNIQYF. The CDR3 DNA reads TGTGCCAGCAGTTACGGGACTAGCGGGGCTAAAAACATTCAGTACTTC.

This clonotype was recorded at least ten times. This chain uses TRBV29-1 with TRBJ2-7; D gene unclear. The CDR3 has 10 residues. The ends were cut back, 5 bases at V and 3 bases at J, with 5 bases in the middle. Germline V gene data show CDR1 as SQVTM and CDR2 as ANQGSEA. DNA for the CDR3: TGCAGCGTTATGGGCTACGAGCAGTACTTC. It is translated as CSVMGYEQYF.